By sample share, the clone carrying this TCR beta chain is medium-sized (0.01 to 0.1%). The ends were cut back, 5 bases at V and 6 bases at J, with 19 bases in the middle. This CDR3 contains 15 residues. Germline V gives CDR1 MNHEY, CDR2 SVGAGI. This record comes from a study of blood T cell repertoires in COVID-19. Across the whole study: T cells, B-cell-depleted T cells, or PBMCs supplied cDNA or gDNA.

Authors' analysis steps: Using reference gene primer amplification, nucleated cell counts were estimated. Clones were sequenced by immunoSEQ multiplex PCR, and TCRdb holds only the in-frame ones, with some missing. V and J calls and clone size are copied from that table; D and trimming were computed from the DNA. Of tens of thousands of clones in the sample, over 70% were seen once. This sequence joins TRBV6-5 and TRBJ1-1, with D maybe TRBD1 (5 bases). Sequencing was performed on peripheral blood. The sequence came from a human donor in a cohort sampled during active COVID-19. The CDR3 region has the DNA TGTGCCAGCAGTCCCCTTATACAGGTGAATTCTGAAGCTTTCTTT. Its translation is CASSPLIQVNSEAFF.